Sequencing of this TCR beta chain was carried out in a study of blood T cell repertoires in COVID-19. About the research overall: The United States, Italy and Spain supplied acute and convalescent COVID-19 samples. Sources were T cells, B-cell-depleted T cells, or PBMCs; the material itself was cDNA or gDNA.

Original data processing: Reference gene primer amplification yielded estimated nucleated cell counts. Using immunoSEQ multiplex PCR, the repertoire was profiled, and TCRdb retains in-frame clones only, with some absent. That table supplies the V and J calls and clone size; D and trimming were determined from the DNA. The sample holds over 120,000 clones, approximately 84% seen once. V dropped 4 bases and J dropped 3; count of bases not matched to a gene: 4. The CDR3 runs 15 residues. CDR1 and CDR2 (germline): MNHEY, SVGAGI. This sequence originates from an older woman with acute or convalescent COVID-19. The chain recombines TRBV6-5 with TRBJ2-2; 8 bases are shared with TRBD1. Sequencing was carried out using peripheral blood. This CDR3 is CASSFRGLDTGELFF. DNA of the CDR3: TGTGCCAGCAGTTTCAGGGGGCTGGACACCGGGGAGCTGTTTTTT.